A single sample is the source of the 32 T cell receptor beta chains below, sequenced in a study of T cell responses to AZD1222 COVID-19 vaccine. Sequenced by immunoSEQ multiplex PCR; TCRdb stores in-frame clones only, minus some. The sample consists of approximately 67,000 clones, roughly four fifths of them appearing once. Sequenced here: peripheral blood, sampled 28 days after the second AZD1222 dose. Receptors originate from an adult who received the AZD1222 COVID-19 vaccine.

J is TRBJ2-1 and V is TRBV12-3 or TRBV12-4, with 9 bases lining up with TRBD1. The CDR3 has 13 residues. J gave up 6 bases and V 11 bases, and 8 bases lay outside the gene matches. The CDR3 sequence: CAAGDREANEQFF. CDR3 nucleotide sequence: TGTGCCGCAGGGGACAGGGAGGCCAATGAGCAGTTCTTC.

In its sample, this clone was seen once. The chain uses TRBV29-1 and TRBJ1-3, with D maybe TRBD1 (5 bases). V lost 4 bases and J 0 bases, leaving 10 bases between the germline ends. CDR1 and CDR2 from the germline V gene are SQVTM and ANQGSEA. There are 14 residues in the CDR3. Written as DNA, the CDR3 is TGCAGCGTTGGAAGGGGCCCCTCTGGAAACACCATATATTTT. It yields the protein CSVGRGPSGNTIYF.

The CDR3 DNA follows: TGTGCCAGCAGTACCACAGGGGCGGTCTCTGGAAACACCATATATTTT. Translating it yields CASSTTGAVSGNTIYF. This chain connects TRBV28 to TRBJ1-3; 7 bases are a match to TRBD1. Trimming at V came to 5 bases and at J to 0 bases, leaving 7 bases not matched to a gene. The CDR3 is 16 amino acids. The V gene's germline CDR1 is MDHEN and CDR2 SYDVKM.

This clone was detected only a few times. The V call is TRBV12-3 or TRBV12-4, the J call TRBJ1-5; a possible D gene is TRBD1 (5 bases). V shed 9 bases and J shed 7 bases, with 13 bases lying between them. The CDR3 consists of 12 residues. The chain's CDR3 is CASGGVRQPQHF. The CDR3 nucleotides are TGTGCCAGTGGGGGTGTTAGACAGCCCCAGCATTTT.

CDR3 sequence (DNA): TGTGCCAGCAGTTACTCAGGGTCCACCTCCAAAGAGACCCAGTACTTC. It is translated as CASSYSGSTSKETQYF. The chain employs TRBV6-6 and TRBJ2-5; D gene uncertain. The CDR3 has 16 amino acids. The germline V gene encodes CDR1 MNHNY and CDR2 SVGAGI (reference sequence). The V and J ends lost 0 bases and 3 bases respectively, with 14 bases between them.

This clone was seen only once. The chain employs TRBV18 and TRBJ2-7; 8 bases fit TRBD1. Germline CDR1 reads KGHSH; CDR2 reads LQKENI. The CDR3 is 13 amino acids. J was trimmed by 5 bases and V by 1 base; bases with no gene match: 1. The CDR3 DNA reads as TGTGCCAGCTCACCACGGGACAGGCACGAGCAGTACTTC. The encoded protein is CASSPRDRHEQYF. Supplemented by reference TRBV18 and TRBJ2-7, the full variable domain reads NAGVMQNPRHLVRRRGQEARLRCSPMKGHSHVYWYRQLPEEGLKFMVYLQKENIIDESGMPKERFSAEFPKEGPSILRIQQVVRGDSAAYFCASSPRDRHEQYFGPGTRLTVT.

This chain joins TRBV4-3 and TRBJ2-7, with D possibly TRBD2 on 5 matching bases. CDR1 is LGHNA and CDR2 is YSLEER in the germline V gene. The CDR3 loop spans 15 amino acids. Trimming pared 1 base from V and 3 bases from J, leaving 13 bases between. CDR3: CASSQGVGDVYEQYF. The CDR3 nucleotides are TGCGCCAGCAGCCAAGGGGTGGGAGATGTCTACGAGCAGTACTTC.

This sequence joins TRBV5-4 and TRBJ1-4, with D tentatively TRBD1 (5 bases). The CDR3 totals 16 residues. Germline V lookup: CDR1 SGHNT, CDR2 YYREEE (reference sequence). V shed 3 bases and J shed 4 bases, with 16 bases lying between them. CDR3 DNA sequence: TGTGCCAGCAGCTCGGCACCGAGGGGAGGTAATGAAAAACTGTTTTTT. Its protein product is CASSSAPRGGNEKLFF.

The chain links TRBV7-6 to TRBJ2-5; tentatively, D is TRBD2 (6 bases). Germline V gene data show CDR1 as SGHVS and CDR2 as FNYEAQ. The CDR3 sequence is 17 residues long. Trimming stripped 6 bases from V and 1 base from J, with 21 bases between. CDR3 sequence: CASSRRGLPRIQETQYF. The CDR3 DNA reads as TGTGCCAGCAGTCGAAGGGGACTCCCTAGAATCCAAGAGACCCAGTACTTC.

This chain connects TRBV12-5 to TRBJ1-3; D gene unclear. Germline V gives CDR1 LGHNT, CDR2 FRNRAP. V was shortened by 2 bases and J by 0 bases, with 5 bases between the two germline ends. There are 14 residues in the CDR3. The CDR3 spells CASGLSGSGNTIYF. The DNA of the CDR3 is TGTGCTAGTGGTTTGTCGGGCTCTGGAAACACCATATATTTT.

The chain recombines TRBV11-2 with TRBJ1-2; TRBD1 is a possible D gene (5 bases). This CDR3 contains 15 residues. Between the trimmed V and J ends, which lost 2 bases and 3 bases, there was a span of 13 bases. Germline V lookup: CDR1 SGHAT, CDR2 FQNNGV. In DNA form, the CDR3 reads TGTGCCAGCAGCTTAAGTCAGGGCAACCACTATGGCTACACCTTC. It yields the protein CASSLSQGNHYGYTF.

This clone was picked up a small number of times. This sample includes further DNA sequences coding for the same CDR3. The chain is built from TRBV4-3 and TRBJ1-2; 7 bases are shared with TRBD1. Trimming cost V 0 bases and J 4 bases; bases outside gene matches: 5. The CDR3 runs to 15 residues. The germline V gene encodes CDR1 LGHNA and CDR2 YSLEER. The CDR3: CASSQDPGTAYGYTF. CDR3 nucleotides: TGCGCCAGCAGCCAAGATCCCGGGACAGCCTATGGCTACACCTTC.

This chain links TRBV2 with TRBJ2-1, with 7 positions matching TRBD1. Germline trimming cut 8 bases from V and 9 bases from J; bases unmatched to any gene: 10. The CDR3 has 13 amino acids. Germline CDR1 reads SNHLY; CDR2 reads FYNNEI. The CDR3 loop is CASSARGGGEQFF. CDR3 nucleotide sequence: TGTGCCAGCTCTGCGAGAGGGGGCGGTGAGCAGTTCTTC.

The table lists this clone with a few counts. The chain uses TRBV4-2 and TRBJ2-2; a possible D gene is TRBD2 (6 bases). Trimming took off 0 bases at V and 5 bases at J, with 13 bases between the two ends. There are 16 residues in the CDR3. CDR1 and CDR2 (germline): LGHNA, YNFKEQ. CDR3 protein: CASSQEGIRGTGELFF. In DNA, the CDR3 is TGTGCCAGCAGCCAAGAAGGAATACGGGGGACCGGGGAGCTGTTTTTT.

Worth noting for this clone: Additional DNA sequences in this sample encode the identical CDR3. The rearrangement uses TRBV6-1 and TRBJ2-6, with 8 bases identical to TRBD2. CDR3 length: 17 residues. Trimming removed 2 bases from V and 2 bases from J; junction bases left unmatched: 5. The V gene's germline CDR1 is MNHNS and CDR2 SASEGT. In DNA form, the CDR3 reads TGTGCCAGCAGTGAATTCCCCGGGGGGGCTGGGGCCAACGTCCTGACTTTC. The encoded protein is CASSEFPGGAGANVLTF.

The V and J genes are TRBV6-2 or TRBV6-3 and TRBJ1-5; D gene ambiguous. Germline V gene lookup returns CDR1 MNHEY and CDR2 SVGEGT. The germline V and J ends were trimmed by 2 bases and 15 bases, with 14 bases remaining between them. The CDR3 length is 12 residues. The CDR3 nucleotides are TGTGCCAGCAGTTACCCGGCCCCCTTCAGGCATTTT. Translated, it gives CASSYPAPFRHF.

The rearrangement links TRBV5-6 to TRBJ2-7; TRBD1 matches at 11 bases. The V and J ends lost 3 bases and 4 bases, in that order; junction bases with no gene match: 3. The length of the CDR3 is 14 residues. Germline V lookup: CDR1 SGHDT, CDR2 YYEEEE. The CDR3, as DNA: TGTGCCAGCAGCTGGACAGGGGGCAGGTACGAGCAGTACTTC. As protein: CASSWTGGRYEQYF.

This chain uses TRBV4-1 with TRBJ2-7, with D perhaps being TRBD1 or TRBD2 (5 bases each). With 1 base removed from V and 2 bases from J, the gap between germline ends came to 9 bases. The CDR3 loop spans 14 amino acids. CDR1 is MGHRA, CDR2 YSYEKL, per germline. The CDR3 region has the DNA TGCGCCAGCAGCCAAGCAGGGAGTACCTACGAGCAGTACTTC. It codes for CASSQAGSTYEQYF.

This clone has just a few counts. The chain carries TRBV5-6 and TRBJ2-7; D is unclear. This CDR3 has 14 amino acids. V lost 1 base to trimming and J lost 4 bases, with 12 bases between them. Germline assignment: CDR1 SGHDT and CDR2 YYEEEE. Here the CDR3 reads CASSLLFRAYEQYF. The CDR3 region has the DNA TGTGCCAGCAGCTTGCTGTTTAGAGCGTACGAGCAGTACTTC.

The rearrangement joins TRBV18 to TRBJ2-2; D may be TRBD2 (6 bases). Germline CDR1 reads KGHSH; CDR2 reads LQKENI. The CDR3 covers 16 residues. V shed 6 bases and J shed 2 bases, with 16 bases lying between them. The CDR3 spells CASSRGAGGNTGELFF. The CDR3 bases are TGTGCCAGCTCCCGCGGGGCCGGTGGAAACACCGGGGAGCTGTTTTTT. Full variable domain (rest looked up from reference TRBV18 and TRBJ2-2): NAGVMQNPRHLVRRRGQEARLRCSPMKGHSHVYWYRQLPEEGLKFMVYLQKENIIDESGMPKERFSAEFPKEGPSILRIQQVVRGDSAAYFCASSRGAGGNTGELFFGEGSRLTVL.

The chain joins TRBV4-3 to TRBJ1-3, with D hard to call. There are 13 residues in the CDR3. Germline V gives CDR1 LGHNA, CDR2 YSLEER. V shed 0 bases and J shed 4 bases, with 4 bases lying between them. CDR3 bases: TGCGCCAGCAGCCAAGACAGGGGAAACACCATATATTTT. This codes for CASSQDRGNTIYF.

The chain joins TRBV19 to TRBJ2-1, with D hard to call. Germline-derived CDR1 and CDR2 are LNHDA and SQIVND (reference sequence). Trimming took off 4 bases at V and 12 bases at J, with 10 bases between the two ends. The CDR3 has 11 amino acids. The CDR3 protein is CASSKELVQFF. The CDR3 DNA is TGTGCCAGTAGTAAGGAGCTCGTGCAGTTCTTC.

This chain links TRBV11-2 with TRBJ1-1; D gene uncertain. Germline-derived CDR1 and CDR2 are SGHAT and FQNNGV. The ends were cut back, 6 bases at V and 0 bases at J, with 8 bases in the middle. This CDR3 spans 13 amino acids. The CDR3 loop is CASRLQVNTEAFF. CDR3 coding DNA: TGTGCCAGCAGGTTACAAGTGAACACTGAAGCTTTCTTT.

V usage is TRBV4-1 and J usage is TRBJ1-5; D is perhaps TRBD1 (6 bases). Between the trimmed V and J ends, which lost 3 bases and 5 bases, there was a span of 20 bases. This CDR3 is built from 17 residues. Germline CDR1 and CDR2: MGHRA and YSYEKL. The CDR3 is CASSHGRARGKDQPQHF. The DNA for the CDR3 is TGCGCCAGCAGCCACGGGAGGGCCAGGGGAAAGGATCAGCCCCAGCATTTT.

The chain joins TRBV7-9 to TRBJ1-3, with D possibly TRBD1 on 6 matching bases. V lost 0 bases, J lost 4 bases, and 10 bases lay in between. From germline, CDR1 is SEHNR and CDR2 FQNEAQ (reference sequence). The CDR3 covers 15 residues. In nucleotides, the CDR3 is TGTGCCAGCAGCTTAGCCGCAGGGGAGGGAAACACCATATATTTT. Protein product: CASSLAAGEGNTIYF.

V usage is TRBV5-6 and J usage is TRBJ2-2; D gene uncertain. From germline, CDR1 is SGHDT and CDR2 YYEEEE. V dropped 4 bases and J dropped 4 bases, with 11 bases sitting between them. This CDR3 spans 14 amino acids. The CDR3: CASSLVASTGELFF. The CDR3 DNA follows: TGTGCCAGCAGCCTGGTTGCGAGCACCGGGGAGCTGTTTTTT.

The rearrangement joins TRBV11-2 to TRBJ2-3; D remains unclear. Looked up from germline, CDR1 is SGHAT and CDR2 is FQNNGV. V lost 1 base, J lost 1 base, and 12 bases lay in between. This CDR3 spans 16 amino acids. The chain's CDR3 is CASSLAPGGGTDTQYF. CDR3 coding DNA: TGTGCCAGCAGCTTAGCGCCGGGTGGGGGCACAGATACGCAGTATTTT.

In its sample, this clone was seen once. The chain employs TRBV3-1 (or the pseudogene TRBV3-2) and TRBJ2-1; a weak D match, TRBD1 (6 bases). Germline CDR1 and CDR2: LGHDT and YNNKEL (reference sequence). This CDR3 has 13 amino acids. Trimming left V 4 bases short and J 9 bases short, with 13 bases between. The CDR3 DNA is TGTGCCAGCAGCCCTCCAGGGGAGCCTGAGCAGTTCTTC. It specifies CASSPPGEPEQFF.

V usage is TRBV10-3 and J usage is TRBJ1-1; 11 bases agree with TRBD1. The CDR3 runs 16 residues. Germline lookup yields CDR1 ENHRY and CDR2 SYGVKD. After removal of 4 bases from V and 0 bases from J, the junction contained 4 bases not matched to a gene. CDR3: CAISALGQGVNTEAFF. CDR3 nucleotides: TGTGCCATCAGTGCCCTGGGACAGGGGGTGAACACTGAAGCTTTCTTT.

V usage is TRBV7-9 and J usage is TRBJ1-2; 7 bases are a match to TRBD1. CDR1 is SEHNR and CDR2 is FQNEAQ in the germline V gene (reference sequence). The CDR3 is 13 residues long. The V and J ends lost 5 bases and 7 bases, in that order; junction bases with no gene match: 7. CDR3 sequence: CASSLGQIGGYTF. The CDR3 DNA is TGTGCCAGCAGCCTGGGACAGATCGGTGGCTACACCTTC.

V is TRBV21-1 and J is TRBJ1-1; TRBD1 is the table's D call, not checked against the DNA. TRBV21-1 is marked as a pseudogene. The CDR3 covers 14 residues. CDR3 protein: CASRTGVEYTEAFF. The CDR3 DNA is TGTGCCAGCAGAACAGGGGTTGAGTACACTGAAGCTTTCTTT.

The gene calls are TRBV7-2 and TRBJ1-6; no clear D. CDR1 and CDR2 (germline): SGHTA, FQGNSA. V shed 1 base and J shed 8 bases, with 12 bases lying between them. The length of the CDR3 is 15 residues. The CDR3 protein is CASSLVAELHSPLHF. In DNA, the CDR3 is TGTGCCAGCAGCTTAGTCGCGGAACTTCATTCACCCCTCCACTTT.